This passage covers 8 T cell receptor beta chains from one sample sequenced in a study of T cell repertoires in cytomegalovirus infection. Antigens of these TCRs are unknown. TCRdb independently ran MiXCR on the reads; one entry per CDR3 protein. The sample yields about 310,000 distinct CDR3 sequences, just under 25% seen once. Sequencing was performed on cultured PBMCs, taken from culture after CMV antigen stimulation. The receptors shown here come from a human donor in good health (CMV status not recorded). Some clones in this sample may be carry-over from other donors' samples.

This clonotype has ten or more counts. This chain joins TRBV4-3 and TRBJ1-2, with 8 bases lining up with TRBD1. CDR1 LGHNA and CDR2 YSLEER come from the germline V gene. The CDR3 runs to 15 residues. The junction had 8 bases not matched to a gene; V was cut back by 3 bases and J by 5 bases. The CDR3 DNA reads TGCGCCAGCAGCCATGTTGACAGGGGAACATATGGCTACACCTTC. It specifies CASSHVDRGTYGYTF.

This clonotype has only a few counts. The chain uses TRBV28 and TRBJ2-3, with TRBD2 matching 8 bases. Trimming at V came to 3 bases and at J to 3 bases, leaving 5 bases not matched to a gene. Germline V gives CDR1 MDHEN, CDR2 SYDVKM. This CDR3 contains 15 residues. This CDR3 is CASSFNRGGTDTQYF. The CDR3 DNA reads as TGTGCCAGCAGTTTTAATCGGGGGGGGACAGATACGCAGTATTTT.

This clonotype was counted between two and nine times. V usage is TRBV6-1 and J usage is TRBJ1-5, with D perhaps TRBD1 (6 bases). Between the trimmed V and J ends, which lost 5 bases and 0 bases, there was a span of 11 bases. CDR3 size: 15 residues. CDR1 is MNHNS and CDR2 is SASEGT in the germline V gene. DNA of the CDR3: TGTGCCAGCAGTTTTGAGGGGGATAGCAATCAGCCCCAGCATTTT. Translated, it gives CASSFEGDSNQPQHF.

The CDR3 DNA sequence: TGTGCCAGCAGTTACGACAGGCCAAGCTCCTACGAGCAGTACGTC. This gives the protein CASSYDRPSSYEQYV. The gene calls are TRBV6-2 or TRBV6-3 and TRBJ2-7, with D possibly TRBD1 on 6 matching bases. V shed 2 bases and J shed 0 bases, with 11 bases lying between them. Germline-derived CDR1 and CDR2 are MNHEY and SVGEGT. This CDR3 is built from 15 residues.

This chain uses TRBV12-3 or TRBV12-4 with TRBJ1-3; D is uncertain. V was trimmed by 8 bases and J by 0 bases, leaving 17 bases between them. CDR3 length equals 16 residues. CDR3 sequence (DNA): TGTGCCAGCCGACCCCCCGGACGGAACTCTGGAAACACCATATATTTT. Encoded protein: CASRPPGRNSGNTIYF.

Here the CDR3 reads CASSPGSGRSSYEQYF. The DNA of the CDR3 is TGTGCCAGCAGCCCTGGGTCGGGCAGAAGCTCCTACGAGCAGTACTTC. This rearrangement joins TRBV6-5 to TRBJ2-7, with D uncertain. The CDR3 spans 16 residues. Trimming stripped 6 bases from V and 0 bases from J, with 18 bases between. The germline V gene has CDR1 MNHEY and CDR2 SVGAGI.

This clonotype has more than one count but fewer than ten. This chain connects TRBV9 to TRBJ2-1, with 7 bases aligning to TRBD2. The CDR3 contains 16 residues. V gave up 4 bases and J gave up 4 bases; unmatched junction bases: 11. Per germline, CDR1 SGDLS and CDR2 YYNGEE. CDR3 in amino acids: CASSKTLADLYNEQFF. The CDR3 nucleotides are TGTGCCAGCAGCAAGACTCTAGCGGACCTATACAATGAGCAGTTCTTC.

The rearrangement joins TRBV28 to TRBJ1-1, with 8 bases identical to TRBD1. With 7 bases clipped from V and 5 bases from J, the junction kept 15 bases outside the gene matches. The CDR3 spans 16 residues. CDR1 and CDR2 (germline): MDHEN, SYDVKM. CDR3 bases: TGTGCCAGCACCTACATGGACAGGGTGGTAGGGACTGAAGCTTTCTTT. Translation: CASTYMDRVVGTEAFF.